The next 8 T cell receptor beta chains were all read from a single sample in a study of T-cell reconstitution after alpha-beta-depleted transplantation in children. This sample's TCRbeta library carried unique molecular identifier barcodes. TCRdb itself ran the PCR reads through MiXCR, one entry per CDR3 protein. The table has about 490,000 distinct CDR3 sequences, over 9.5% seen once. The sequencing used PBMCs, collected before TCRalphabeta/CD19-depleted stem cell transplant. Receptor source: a child aged 2 to 10 with inherited bone marrow failure, due to receive a stem cell transplant.

A note on this clonotype: A much more abundant neighbour one base away suggests this may be a read error. The J gene is TRBJ2-7, the V gene TRBV5-4, with TRBD1 identical over 8 bases. Germline V gene lookup returns CDR1 SGHNT and CDR2 YYREEE (reference sequence). This CDR3 comprises 14 residues. This CDR3 is CANSLLTGGYEQYF. For the CDR3, the DNA is TGTGCCAACAGCTTGCTTACAGGGGGCTACGAGCAGTACTTC.

There are many counts of this clonotype. The V call is TRBV6-2 or TRBV6-3, the J call TRBJ2-3; 9 nucleotides line up with TRBD2. CDR1 MNHEY and CDR2 SVGEGT come from the germline V gene. This CDR3 contains 15 residues. V was clipped by 6 bases and J by 3 bases; unmatched bases: 7. The CDR3 DNA sequence: TGTGCCAGCAGCTCCAGACTAGCGGATACAGATACGCAGTATTTT. Translating gives CASSSRLADTDTQYF.

This clonotype has at least ten counts. The chain has TRBV10-3 and TRBJ2-1; 11 bases map to TRBD2. This CDR3 has 17 residues. Trimming at V came to 0 bases and at J to 4 bases, leaving 5 bases not matched to a gene. CDR1 is ENHRY and CDR2 is SYGVKD in the germline V gene. The CDR3 protein is CAISESGLAAIYNEQFF. CDR3 DNA: TGTGCCATCAGTGAGTCGGGACTAGCGGCCATTTACAATGAGCAGTTCTTC.

This clonotype was observed a few times. This chain links TRBV20-1 with TRBJ2-7; no reliable D call. The V gene's germline CDR1 is DFQATT and CDR2 SNEGSKA (reference sequence). The CDR3 sequence is 11 residues long. V shed 1 base and J shed 2 bases, with 3 bases lying between them. The CDR3, as DNA: TGCAGTGCTAGAGCGGCCTACGAGCAGTACTTC. The encoded protein is CSARAAYEQYF.

This clonotype was seen many times. The V and J genes are TRBV6-5 and TRBJ1-1, with D possibly matching TRBD1 (6 bases). The V and J ends lost 6 bases and 9 bases respectively, with 14 bases between them. CDR3 length: 12 residues. Germline loops: CDR1 MNHEY, CDR2 SVGAGI. The CDR3 coding sequence is TGTGCCAGCAGGGCACAGGGCAGGAAAGCTTTCTTT. Its translation: CASRAQGRKAFF.

This clonotype has ten or more counts. The V gene is TRBV5-5, the J gene TRBJ1-1; tentative D call: TRBD1 (5 bases). V lost 0 bases and J 3 bases, leaving 12 bases between the germline ends. CDR1 is SGHKS, CDR2 YYEKEE, per germline (reference sequence). The CDR3 is made up of 15 amino acids. This chain's CDR3 is CASSLAQGRDTEAFF. DNA of the CDR3: TGTGCCAGCAGCTTGGCCCAGGGTAGGGACACTGAAGCTTTCTTT.

This clonotype was observed many times. This sequence joins TRBV3-1 and TRBJ2-2, with D possibly TRBD2 on 5 matching bases. The CDR3 sequence is 17 residues long. Per germline, CDR1 LGHDT and CDR2 YNNKEL (reference sequence). The V gene lost 3 bases and the J gene lost 0 bases, with 14 bases spanning the gap. This chain's CDR3 is CASSHGPAAANTGELFF. CDR3 DNA: TGTGCCAGCAGCCACGGCCCAGCGGCAGCGAACACCGGGGAGCTGTTTTTT.

This clonotype has a count of ten or more. The chain combines TRBV24-1 with TRBJ2-2; TRBD1 might be the D (5 bases). The germline CDR1 and CDR2 sequences are KGHDR and SFDVKD. V lost 9 bases, J lost 5 bases, and 15 bases lay in between. The CDR3 is 14 residues long. CDR3 in DNA: TGTGCCACCGGTGTCCAGGGTAGGACCGGGGAGCTGTTTTTT. Its protein is CATGVQGRTGELFF.